These 9 T cell receptor beta chains share one sample of origin, sequenced in a study of blood T cell repertoires in COVID-19. Assay: immunoSEQ multiplex PCR; the TCRdb copy retains only in-frame clones and omits some. The repertoire holds 140,000 to 150,000 clones, with under 90% as singletons. Material: peripheral blood. The receptors originated from a human donor in a cohort sampled during active COVID-19.

This CDR3 reads CATSDSRGYEQYF. The DNA of the CDR3 is TGTGCCACCAGTGACTCTAGGGGCTACGAGCAGTACTTC. The chain uses TRBV24-1 and TRBJ2-7, with D tentatively TRBD1 (5 bases). The germline CDR1 and CDR2 sequences are KGHDR and SFDVKD. Trimming took off 4 bases at V and 3 bases at J, with 9 bases between the two ends. The length of the CDR3 is 13 residues.

The chain uses TRBV27 and TRBJ2-5; D not resolved. CDR3 length equals 14 residues. Trimming removed 3 bases at V and 1 base at J, with 9 bases between. The germline gives CDR1 MNHEY, CDR2 SMNVEV (reference sequence). The CDR3 is CASSLAPPQETQYF. CDR3 DNA: TGTGCCAGCAGTTTGGCCCCCCCCCAAGAGACCCAGTACTTC.

This clone was found a few times. This chain links TRBV19 with TRBJ2-3; TRBD2 matches 8 bases. Germline V gives CDR1 LNHDA, CDR2 SQIVND (reference sequence). V shed 6 bases, J shed 3 bases, and the junction held 5 bases outside the gene matches. The CDR3 extends over 14 amino acids. This CDR3 is CASSKLAETDTQYF. DNA of the CDR3: TGTGCCAGTAGCAAACTAGCGGAGACAGATACGCAGTATTTT.

The CDR3 sequence: CASAGQGQQPQHF. CDR3 bases: TGTGCCAGCGCAGGACAGGGACAACAGCCCCAGCATTTT. This sequence joins TRBV27 and TRBJ1-5; 8 nucleotides agree with TRBD1. The junction had 7 bases not matched to a gene; V was cut back by 8 bases and J by 7 bases. The CDR3 is 13 amino acids. The germline CDR1 and CDR2 sequences are MNHEY and SMNVEV (reference sequence).

The chain combines TRBV5-1 with TRBJ2-2; 9 bases are shared with TRBD1. The germline gives CDR1 SGHRS, CDR2 YFSETQ. The CDR3 extends over 17 amino acids. Losses at the gene ends were 6 bases for V and 6 bases for J; bases not matched to a gene: 15. CDR3 DNA: TGCGCCAGCATAAAGGGACAGGGTTCGACCGAGCCCGGGGAGCTGTTTTTT. This encodes CASIKGQGSTEPGELFF.

The chain carries TRBV4-2 and TRBJ1-1; TRBD1 agrees at 8 bases. The ends lost 2 bases at V and 3 bases at J; junction bases unmatched: 5. Germline V gene sequence: CDR1 LGHNA, CDR2 YNFKEQ. The CDR3 has 15 amino acids. The CDR3 here is CASSQPDRDYTEAFF. DNA for the CDR3: TGTGCCAGCAGCCAACCGGACAGGGATTACACTGAAGCTTTCTTT.

This clone occurred a few times. V gene TRBV7-6 combines with J gene TRBJ2-7, with D maybe TRBD2 (5 bases). The ends were cut back, 5 bases at V and 6 bases at J, with 14 bases in the middle. The germline V gene encodes CDR1 SGHVS and CDR2 FNYEAQ. This CDR3 contains 13 residues. The CDR3 is CASSPTQRFEQYF. CDR3 in DNA: TGTGCCAGCAGCCCGACCCAGCGGTTCGAGCAGTACTTC.

A few counts support this clone. The rearrangement uses TRBV9 and TRBJ2-7; 9 bases fit TRBD2. Trimming removed 3 bases from V and 2 bases from J; junction bases left unmatched: 9. This CDR3 region has 16 residues. Germline values: CDR1 SGDLS, CDR2 YYNGEE. CDR3 residues: CASSAVAGEGPYEQYF. DNA for the CDR3: TGTGCCAGCAGCGCGGTAGCGGGAGAGGGACCCTACGAGCAGTACTTC.

The chain couples TRBV7-2 to TRBJ2-2; D is uncertain. The CDR3 is 13 amino acids. Germline V gene sequence: CDR1 SGHTA, CDR2 FQGNSA. The germline V and J ends were trimmed by 0 bases and 6 bases, with 5 bases remaining between them. CDR3 DNA: TGTGCCAGCAGCTTAGCCAAATCCGGGGAGCTGTTTTTT. Its translation is CASSLAKSGELFF.